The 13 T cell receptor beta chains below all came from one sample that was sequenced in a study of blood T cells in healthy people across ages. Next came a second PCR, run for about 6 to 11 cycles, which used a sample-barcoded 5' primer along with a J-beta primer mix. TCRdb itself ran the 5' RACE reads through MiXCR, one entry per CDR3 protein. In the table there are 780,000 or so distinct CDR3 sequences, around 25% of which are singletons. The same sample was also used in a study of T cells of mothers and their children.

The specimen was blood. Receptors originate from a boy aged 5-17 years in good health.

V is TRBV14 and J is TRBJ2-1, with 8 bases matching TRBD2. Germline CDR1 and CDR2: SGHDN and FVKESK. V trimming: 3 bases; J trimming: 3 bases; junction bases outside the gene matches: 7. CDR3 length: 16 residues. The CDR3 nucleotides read TGTGCCAGCAGCCAGCACCCGGGACTAGACTACAATGAGCAGTTCTTC. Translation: CASSQHPGLDYNEQFF.

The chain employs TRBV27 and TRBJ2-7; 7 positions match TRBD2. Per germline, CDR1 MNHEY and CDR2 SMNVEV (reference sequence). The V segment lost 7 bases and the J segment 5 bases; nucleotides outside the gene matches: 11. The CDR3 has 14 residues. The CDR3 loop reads CASTSWEGTDEQYF. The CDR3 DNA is TGTGCCAGCACCTCATGGGAGGGCACCGACGAGCAGTACTTC.

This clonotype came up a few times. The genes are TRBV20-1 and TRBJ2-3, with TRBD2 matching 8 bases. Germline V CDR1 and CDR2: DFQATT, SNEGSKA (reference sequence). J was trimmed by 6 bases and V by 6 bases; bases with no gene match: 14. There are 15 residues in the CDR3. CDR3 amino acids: CSAATSGRLLDTQYF. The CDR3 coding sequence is TGCAGTGCCGCAACTAGCGGTCGCCTTCTTGATACGCAGTATTTT.

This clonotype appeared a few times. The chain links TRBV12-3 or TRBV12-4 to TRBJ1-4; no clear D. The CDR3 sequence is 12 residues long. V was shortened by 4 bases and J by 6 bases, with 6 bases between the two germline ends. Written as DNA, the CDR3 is TGTGCCAGCAGTTGGGAGTATGAAAAACTGTTTTTT. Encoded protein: CASSWEYEKLFF.

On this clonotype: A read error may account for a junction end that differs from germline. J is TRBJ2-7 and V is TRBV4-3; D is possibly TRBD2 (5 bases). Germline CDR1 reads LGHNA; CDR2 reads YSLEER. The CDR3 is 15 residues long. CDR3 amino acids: CASSQEWEIPYAQYF. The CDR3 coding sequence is TGCGCCAGCAGCCAAGAGTGGGAGATCCCCTACGCGCAGTACTTC.

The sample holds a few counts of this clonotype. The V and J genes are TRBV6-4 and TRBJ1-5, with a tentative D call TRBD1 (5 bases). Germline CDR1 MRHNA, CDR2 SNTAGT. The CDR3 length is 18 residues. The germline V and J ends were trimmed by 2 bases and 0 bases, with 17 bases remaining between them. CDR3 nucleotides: TGTGCCAGCAGTGACGTCCCCCGCGGGACTTATAGCAATCAGCCCCAGCATTTT. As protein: CASSDVPRGTYSNQPQHF.

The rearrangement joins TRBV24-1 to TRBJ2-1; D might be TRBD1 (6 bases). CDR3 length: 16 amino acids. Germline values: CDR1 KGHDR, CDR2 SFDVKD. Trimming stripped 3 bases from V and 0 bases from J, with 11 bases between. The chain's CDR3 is CATSDDPGASYNEQFF. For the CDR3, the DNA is TGTGCCACCAGTGATGATCCAGGGGCCTCCTACAATGAGCAGTTCTTC.

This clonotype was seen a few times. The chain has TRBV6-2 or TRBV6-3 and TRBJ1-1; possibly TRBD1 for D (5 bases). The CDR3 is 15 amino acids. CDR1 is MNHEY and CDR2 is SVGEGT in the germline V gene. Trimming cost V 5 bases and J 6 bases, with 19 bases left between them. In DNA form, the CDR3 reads TGTGCCAGCAGTGGCGAGACAGACATCTCCGCTGAAGCTTTCTTT. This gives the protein CASSGETDISAEAFF.

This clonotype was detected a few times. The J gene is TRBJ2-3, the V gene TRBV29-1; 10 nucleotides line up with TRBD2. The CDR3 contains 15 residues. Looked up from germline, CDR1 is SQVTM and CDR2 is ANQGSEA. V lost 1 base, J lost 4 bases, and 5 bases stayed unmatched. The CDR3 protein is CSVEGSSGSSDTQYF. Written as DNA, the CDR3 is TGCAGCGTTGAAGGTTCTAGCGGGAGTTCAGATACGCAGTATTTT.

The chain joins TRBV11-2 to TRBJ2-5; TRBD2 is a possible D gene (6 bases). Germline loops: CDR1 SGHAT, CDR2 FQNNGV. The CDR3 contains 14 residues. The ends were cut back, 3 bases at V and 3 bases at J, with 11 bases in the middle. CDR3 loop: CASSFMAGKETQYF. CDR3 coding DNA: TGTGCCAGCAGCTTCATGGCGGGGAAAGAGACCCAGTACTTC.

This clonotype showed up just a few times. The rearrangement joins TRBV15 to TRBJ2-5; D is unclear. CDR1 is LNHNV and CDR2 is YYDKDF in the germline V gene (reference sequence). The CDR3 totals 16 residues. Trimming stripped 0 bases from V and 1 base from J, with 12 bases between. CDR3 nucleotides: TGTGCCACCAGCAGAGATCCGTGGTCCATCCAAGAGACCCAGTACTTC. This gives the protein CATSRDPWSIQETQYF.

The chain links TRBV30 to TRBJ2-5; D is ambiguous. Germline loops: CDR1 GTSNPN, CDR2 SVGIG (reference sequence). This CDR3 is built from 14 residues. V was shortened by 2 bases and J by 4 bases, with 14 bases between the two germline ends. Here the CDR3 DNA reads TGTGCCTGGAGTTGGCGGTCCTTGGGAGAGACCCAGTACTTC. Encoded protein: CAWSWRSLGETQYF.

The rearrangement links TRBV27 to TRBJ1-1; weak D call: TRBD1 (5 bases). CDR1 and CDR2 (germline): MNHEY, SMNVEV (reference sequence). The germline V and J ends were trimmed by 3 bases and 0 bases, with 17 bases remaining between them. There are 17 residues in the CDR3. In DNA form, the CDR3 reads TGTGCCAGCAGTTTTAACAGGAATTTCGTGATGAACACTGAAGCTTTCTTT. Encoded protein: CASSFNRNFVMNTEAFF.